Below are 32 T cell receptor beta chains sequenced from a single sample in a study of chemoradiotherapy in HPV16-positive cancers. Some clones are missing from TCRdb's copy, which holds only in-frame ones; the method was immunoSEQ multiplex PCR. The table has approximately 23,000 clones, around two thirds seen once. The sample was collected from a patient who underwent chemoradiotherapy. The receptors shown here come from a human donor with HPV-associated anogenital cancer.

This rearrangement joins TRBV19 to TRBJ2-7; a possible D gene is TRBD1 (6 bases). The CDR3 consists of 13 residues. Germline CDR1 is LNHDA and CDR2 is SQIVND (reference sequence). The germline V and J ends were trimmed by 5 bases and 3 bases, with 11 bases remaining between them. The CDR3 is CASSLDRNYEQYF. In nucleotides, the CDR3 is TGTGCCAGTAGTTTGGACAGAAACTACGAGCAGTACTTC.

The chain has TRBV4-2 and TRBJ1-1, with a tentative D call TRBD1 (5 bases). Germline lookup yields CDR1 LGHNA and CDR2 YNFKEQ. The CDR3 contains 15 residues. The V gene lost 3 bases and the J gene lost 3 bases, with 14 bases spanning the gap. For the CDR3, the DNA is TGTGCCAGCAGCCAGAGGGGCCACCAGGACACTGAAGCTTTCTTT. This sequence encodes CASSQRGHQDTEAFF.

The chain couples TRBV27 to TRBJ2-7, with D unclear. V was trimmed by 6 bases and J by 3 bases, leaving 6 bases between them. The CDR3 totals 11 residues. CDR1 and CDR2 from the germline V gene are MNHEY and SMNVEV (reference sequence). CDR3 sequence reads: CASRGFYEQYF. The CDR3 coding sequence is TGTGCCAGCAGGGGGTTCTACGAGCAGTACTTC.

The chain combines TRBV29-1 with TRBJ1-1; 11 bases fit TRBD1. Germline CDR1 and CDR2: SQVTM and ANQGSEA. V lost 4 bases, J lost 7 bases, and 2 bases stayed unmatched. The CDR3 length is 12 residues. Written as DNA, the CDR3 is TGCAGCGTTGGGACAGGGGGCTTTGAAGCTTTCTTT. This encodes CSVGTGGFEAFF.

This clone was seen more than once but under ten times. The chain uses TRBV2 and TRBJ1-2; D is unclear. The V gene lost 6 bases and the J gene lost 8 bases, with 10 bases spanning the gap. The CDR3 contains 11 residues. CDR1 SNHLY and CDR2 FYNNEI come from the germline V gene. CDR3 nucleotides: TGTGCCAGCAGCCGGGCTAGAGGCTACACCTTC. This encodes CASSRARGYTF. The whole variable domain, remainder taken from reference TRBV2 and TRBJ1-2, is EPEVTQTPSHQVTQMGQEVILRCVPISNHLYFYWYRQILGQKVEFLVSFYNNEISEKSEIFDDQFSVERPDGSNFTLKIRSTKLEDSAMYFCASSRARGYTFGSGTRLTVV.

This clone was observed a single time. The chain recombines TRBV5-1 with TRBJ2-5; TRBD1 matches 7 bases. Germline V CDR1 and CDR2: SGHRS, YFSETQ. This CDR3 has 15 residues. V lost 3 bases and J lost 5; bases outside the gene matches: 10. CDR3 region: CASSSLTGARETQYF. In nucleotides, the CDR3 is TGCGCCAGCAGCTCGCTCACAGGGGCACGGGAGACCCAGTACTTC.

The chain links TRBV6-4 to TRBJ2-3, with 8 bases matching TRBD2. V trimming: 5 bases; J trimming: 0 bases; junction bases outside the gene matches: 4. This CDR3 has 15 amino acids. CDR1 MRHNA and CDR2 SNTAGT come from the germline V gene. CDR3 protein: CASSSGRASTDTQYF. CDR3 DNA: TGTGCCAGCAGTTCCGGGAGGGCCAGCACAGATACGCAGTATTTT.

The rearrangement uses TRBV10-3 and TRBJ2-7; D not resolved. V gave up 4 bases and J gave up 4 bases, with 8 bases separating them. Germline V lookup: CDR1 ENHRY, CDR2 SYGVKD. This CDR3 has 12 amino acids. The CDR3 region is CAISGLQYEQYF. As DNA, the CDR3 is TGTGCCATCAGTGGCTTACAGTACGAGCAGTACTTC.

The count of this clone is one. The CDR3 sequence: CASSGPEGKLFF. The CDR3 DNA is TGTGCCAGCAGCGGCCCCGAAGGAAAACTGTTTTTT. V gene TRBV9 combines with J gene TRBJ1-4; D is uncertain. V was trimmed by 3 bases and J by 10 bases, leaving 10 bases between them. Germline values: CDR1 SGDLS, CDR2 YYNGEE. The CDR3 consists of 12 residues.

This clone has a handful of counts. This rearrangement joins TRBV5-1 to TRBJ1-5; 7 bases match TRBD1. J gave up 6 bases and V 4 bases, and 4 bases lay outside the gene matches. From germline, CDR1 is SGHRS and CDR2 YFSETQ. The CDR3 contains 13 residues. The CDR3, as DNA: TGCGCCAGCAGCGTGTCAGGGGGTCAGCCCCAGCATTTT. Protein product: CASSVSGGQPQHF.

This clone turned up a few times. J is TRBJ2-3 and V is TRBV19; perhaps TRBD1 as D (6 bases). V was clipped by 6 bases and J by 0 bases, with 13 bases between them. The CDR3 has 15 amino acids. Germline V gene data show CDR1 as LNHDA and CDR2 as SQIVND (reference sequence). The CDR3 coding sequence is TGTGCCAGTAGACCGGGCAGGGGTAGCACAGATACGCAGTATTTT. Protein product: CASRPGRGSTDTQYF.

The chain has TRBV5-1 and TRBJ1-4; unclear D gene. Germline CDR1 SGHRS, CDR2 YFSETQ. This CDR3 region has 14 residues. With 2 bases removed from V and 2 bases from J, the gap between germline ends came to 7 bases. CDR3 region: CASSLGPTNEKLFF. DNA for the CDR3: TGCGCCAGCAGCTTAGGGCCTACTAATGAAAAACTGTTTTTT.

This chain connects TRBV4-2 to TRBJ1-1, with D possibly TRBD1 on 6 matching bases. From germline, CDR1 is LGHNA and CDR2 YNFKEQ. V gave up 0 bases and J gave up 4 bases, with 12 bases separating them. There are 15 residues in the CDR3. The CDR3 DNA follows: TGTGCCAGCAGCCAAGACCAAAGGGGGGCCACTGAAGCTTTCTTT. This gives the protein CASSQDQRGATEAFF.

The rearrangement uses TRBV21-1 and TRBJ2-5; TRBD2 is taken as the D call from the table, unchecked against the DNA. TRBV21-1 counts as a pseudogene. This CDR3 has 12 amino acids. The CDR3 region has the DNA TGTGCCAGCAGCACAGGAGGGGAGACCCAGTACTTC. This codes for CASSTGGETQYF.

This chain joins TRBV5-4 and TRBJ2-5; TRBD1 aligns across 9 bases. CDR1 and CDR2 (germline): SGHNT, YYREEE (reference sequence). The V and J ends lost 4 bases and 4 bases, in that order; junction bases with no gene match: 8. The CDR3 length is 15 residues. The CDR3 is CASSPSTGGGETQYF. CDR3 bases: TGTGCCAGCAGCCCTTCGACAGGGGGTGGAGAGACCCAGTACTTC.

This clone was found a few times. V gene TRBV4-1 combines with J gene TRBJ1-1; D unclear. The CDR3 is 13 amino acids. With 0 bases removed from V and 5 bases from J, the gap between germline ends came to 7 bases. CDR1 is MGHRA and CDR2 is YSYEKL in the germline V gene. This CDR3 is CASSQDDITEAFF. The CDR3 bases are TGCGCCAGCAGCCAAGATGATATAACTGAAGCTTTCTTT.

The chain uses TRBV7-5 and TRBJ1-1. TRBV7-5 is shown as a pseudogene. The CDR3 loop spans 17 amino acids. CDR3 bases: TGTGTCAGAAGCCATACCTACACAAATTGCCCGAACACTGAAGCTTTCTTT. It is translated as CVRSHTYTNCPNTEAFF.

This clone was seen a handful of times. The chain links TRBV25-1 to TRBJ1-2; D is unresolved. CDR1 is MGHDK and CDR2 is SYGVNS in the germline V gene. Trimming pared 3 bases from V and 3 bases from J, leaving 8 bases between. The length of the CDR3 is 13 residues. The CDR3 reads CASSDDIYYGYTF. The CDR3 DNA reads TGTGCCAGCAGTGACGACATATACTATGGCTACACCTTC.

The chain combines TRBV9 with TRBJ2-1; TRBD1 matches 11 bases. The CDR3 is made up of 15 amino acids. V dropped 6 bases and J dropped 5; count of bases not matched to a gene: 7. Germline CDR1 reads SGDLS; CDR2 reads YYNGEE. The CDR3 spells CASKSGTGGNNEQFF. For the CDR3, the DNA is TGTGCCAGCAAATCCGGGACAGGGGGTAACAATGAGCAGTTCTTC.

This chain connects TRBV27 to TRBJ2-1, with 10 bases identical to TRBD2. CDR3 length: 15 amino acids. Germline V CDR1 and CDR2: MNHEY, SMNVEV (reference sequence). V trimming: 3 bases; J trimming: 6 bases; junction bases outside the gene matches: 5. CDR3 loop: CASSFLAGGPNEQFF. Written as DNA, the CDR3 is TGTGCCAGCAGTTTTTTAGCGGGGGGCCCCAATGAGCAGTTCTTC.

CDR3 coding DNA: TGCGCCAGCAGCCAAGTACTGCAGTATGGCTACACCTTC. It yields the protein CASSQVLQYGYTF. This rearrangement joins TRBV4-1 to TRBJ1-2; D remains unclear. V was trimmed by 1 base and J by 5 bases, leaving 8 bases between them. CDR3 size: 13 residues. CDR1 and CDR2 from the germline V gene are MGHRA and YSYEKL.

Only a few counts were recorded for this clone. Other DNA sequences in this specimen translate into the identical CDR3. The chain links TRBV4-3 to TRBJ2-1; 9 bases match TRBD1. The CDR3 extends over 14 amino acids. Unmatched junction bases numbered 2, after V lost 3 bases and J lost 5 bases. From germline, CDR1 is LGHNA and CDR2 YSLEER. The CDR3 DNA reads as TGCGCCAGCAGCCAGGACAGGGGAAACAATGAGCAGTTCTTC. Translation gives CASSQDRGNNEQFF.

This chain connects TRBV13 to TRBJ2-1; 7 nucleotides line up with TRBD2. The CDR3 consists of 16 residues. Trimming at V came to 0 bases and at J to 2 bases, leaving 4 bases not matched to a gene. From germline, CDR1 is PRHDT and CDR2 FYEKMQ (reference sequence). CDR3 region: CASSLGVSGPYNEQFF. CDR3 DNA sequence: TGTGCCAGCAGCTTAGGAGTTAGCGGGCCCTACAATGAGCAGTTCTTC.

V gene TRBV5-1 combines with J gene TRBJ1-1; D call uncertain. Germline CDR1 and CDR2: SGHRS and YFSETQ. V was clipped by 3 bases and J by 0 bases, with 9 bases between them. This CDR3 comprises 14 residues. CDR3 coding DNA: TGCGCCAGCAGCTCAGGAGCCTTGAACACTGAAGCTTTCTTT. This gives the protein CASSSGALNTEAFF.

The chain is built from TRBV5-1 and TRBJ2-3; possibly TRBD1 for D (6 bases). V dropped 4 bases and J dropped 2 bases, with 17 bases sitting between them. The CDR3 extends over 16 amino acids. The germline gives CDR1 SGHRS, CDR2 YFSETQ. The CDR3 is CASSLDGQLHTDTQYF. In nucleotides, the CDR3 is TGCGCCAGCAGCCTGGATGGACAGCTACACACAGATACGCAGTATTTT. Full variable domain (rest looked up from reference TRBV5-1 and TRBJ2-3): KAGVTQTPRYLIKTRGQQVTLSCSPISGHRSVSWYQQTPGQGLQFLFEYFSETQRNKGNFPGRFSGRQFSNSRSEMNVSTLELGDSALYLCASSLDGQLHTDTQYFGPGTRLTVL.

V and J are TRBV7-9 and TRBJ2-2; D call uncertain. The CDR3 covers 15 residues. The V gene lost 1 base and the J gene lost 3 bases, with 9 bases spanning the gap. Germline values: CDR1 SEHNR, CDR2 FQNEAQ (reference sequence). The CDR3 here is CASSLGGSYTGELFF. Written as DNA, the CDR3 is TGTGCCAGCAGCTTAGGGGGAAGTTACACCGGGGAGCTGTTTTTT.

The chain is built from TRBV28 and TRBJ1-6; tentative D call: TRBD1 (6 bases). V was trimmed by 6 bases and J by 10 bases, leaving 13 bases between them. Looked up from germline, CDR1 is MDHEN and CDR2 is SYDVKM. The CDR3 is 13 amino acids. CDR3 in amino acids: CASSLQGGSPLHF. The CDR3 region has the DNA TGTGCCAGCAGCCTACAGGGAGGGTCACCCCTCCACTTT.

The chain recombines TRBV19 with TRBJ1-5; 7 bases are shared with TRBD1. V lost 3 bases to trimming and J lost 4 bases; unmatched junction nucleotides: 15. This CDR3 spans 18 amino acids. Germline lookup yields CDR1 LNHDA and CDR2 SQIVND (reference sequence). CDR3 in DNA: TGTGCCAGTAGTATGAAGGGTAGGGTGACAGGGAGGAATCAGCCCCAGCATTTT. Encoded protein: CASSMKGRVTGRNQPQHF.

This clone was detected a few times. The chain employs TRBV4-1 and TRBJ1-5; D gene uncertain. Trimming took 0 bases from V and 1 from J, leaving 7 bases between them. Germline CDR1 and CDR2: MGHRA and YSYEKL. This CDR3 has 15 residues. This CDR3 reads CASSQEWGSNQPQHF. CDR3 nucleotides: TGCGCCAGCAGCCAAGAGTGGGGAAGCAATCAGCCCCAGCATTTT.

The V gene is TRBV4-1, the J gene TRBJ2-7; 7 bases are a match to TRBD1. V lost 2 bases, J lost 2 bases, and 6 bases stayed unmatched. The CDR3 is made up of 15 amino acids. Germline V gene sequence: CDR1 MGHRA, CDR2 YSYEKL. The CDR3 bases are TGCGCCAGCAGCCAACAGGGGGACAGAACCTACGAGCAGTACTTC. This gives the protein CASSQQGDRTYEQYF.

J is TRBJ2-1 and V is TRBV11-2; D is ambiguous. CDR1 and CDR2 from the germline V gene are SGHAT and FQNNGV. The CDR3 has 16 amino acids. Trimming left V 3 bases short and J 0 bases short, with 12 bases between. The CDR3 sequence: CASSFGLRSSYNEQFF. CDR3 in DNA: TGTGCCAGCAGCTTCGGCCTCCGGAGCTCCTACAATGAGCAGTTCTTC.

The rearrangement joins TRBV10-3 to TRBJ2-1, with 10 nucleotides matching TRBD2. The V gene's germline CDR1 is ENHRY and CDR2 SYGVKD. V gave up 9 bases and J gave up 0 bases; unmatched junction bases: 5. The CDR3 is 15 residues long. The CDR3, as DNA: TGTGCCATGAAGCGGGGGGGAAGCTCCTACAATGAGCAGTTCTTC. It specifies CAMKRGGSSYNEQFF.